This T cell receptor beta chain was sequenced for a study of T-cell memory formation after mild COVID-19. TCR alpha and TCR beta cDNA libraries carrying sample barcodes and UMIs came from 5'RACE with constant-segment primers. TCRdb used MiXCR to reprocess the 5' RACE reads, holding one entry per CDR3 protein. The table records some 210,000 distinct CDR3 sequences, around 27% of them present only once. CDR1 and CDR2 (germline): KGHDR, SFDVKD. With V trimmed by 6 bases and J by 6 bases, 15 bases remained unmatched. The CDR3 spans 19 residues. Study-level findings and limits: CD4+ contracting clones lay mainly in CM and EM, CD8+ ones in EMRA.

To note about this clonotype: The antigen remains undetermined.

The gene calls are TRBV24-1 and TRBJ2-2; 13 nucleotides line up with TRBD2. The sample comprised PBMCs or a T cell subset sorted from them (not recorded which). This TCR came from an adult woman who had mild COVID-19 (a few samples of this study predate the infection). Cell type and time point are not known. DNA for the CDR3: TGTGCCACCAGTTACTCACCAGGACTAGCGGGAGCACCCCCCGGGGAGCTGTTTTTT. This translates into CATSYSPGLAGAPPGELFF.